This T cell receptor beta chain originates from a study of shared clonotypes between healthy human individuals. Broader study findings: Sharing across a few donors was seen in 4% to 6.5% of naive CD4 clonotypes. In this cohort, only blood was sampled, and tissue repertoires likely differ.

This clone was seen only once. No antigen is known for it. The germline CDR1 and CDR2 sequences are MNHEY and SVGAGI. This CDR3 contains 14 residues. V was trimmed by 4 bases and J by 0 bases, leaving 4 bases between them. Profiled with immunoSEQ multiplex PCR; TCRdb holds only in-frame clones, not every one. The sample lists about 2 million clones, 90% to 95% occurring once. Sequencing was done on a sample of naive CD4+ T cells sorted from blood. Subset described: CD45RA+ positively selected. The sequence was collected from a man aged 18 to 29 in good health. This chain connects TRBV6-5 to TRBJ2-6; no definite D call. The CDR3, as DNA: TGTGCCAGCAGTTTTAGCTCTGGGGCCAACGTCCTGACTTTC. Protein product: CASSFSSGANVLTF.